This T cell receptor (beta chain) came from a study of response to subunit inactivated influenza vaccine. This clonotype appeared a few times. Germline CDR1 SGHRS, CDR2 YFSETQ. The CDR3 has 21 amino acids. J gave up 1 base and V 2 bases, and 21 bases lay outside the gene matches. TCRdb called the RT-PCR reads again in MiXCR, with one record for every CDR3 protein. The table lists roughly 790,000 distinct CDR3 sequences, 21% of them singletons. The source of this sequence is a man in his forties or fifties who received an inactivated influenza vaccine. The chain recombines TRBV5-1 with TRBJ2-3, with 8 bases fitting TRBD1. The starting material was PBMCs from blood, obtained 4 to 6 days after vaccination. The CDR3 sequence: CASSLHRRQGSVSKGTDTQYF. CDR3 DNA: TGCGCCAGCAGCTTACACAGACGACAGGGGTCGGTTTCGAAAGGCACAGATACGCAGTATTTT. The full variable domain, rest sourced from reference TRBV5-1 and TRBJ2-3, is KAGVTQTPRYLIKTRGQQVTLSCSPISGHRSVSWYQQTPGQGLQFLFEYFSETQRNKGNFPGRFSGRQFSNSRSEMNVSTLELGDSALYLCASSLHRRQGSVSKGTDTQYFGPGTRLTVL.